This T cell receptor (beta chain) was captured by sequencing in a study of patients and donors after allogeneic stem cell transplantation. The CDR3 has 15 amino acids. Per the germline V gene, CDR1 is KGHSH and CDR2 is LQKENI. V shed 3 bases and J shed 4 bases, with 12 bases lying between them. In TCRdb, the RT-PCR reads were re-called with MiXCR into one record per CDR3 protein. The sample shows 800,000 to 1,000,000 distinct CDR3 sequences, approximately 19% of them seen only once. The chain recombines TRBV18 with TRBJ2-2; D gene uncertain. Specimen: blood, either unsorted or a sorted T cell fraction (not recorded which). This TCR was sampled from a human donor who was either an allogeneic HSCT recipient or a stem cell or donor lymphocyte infusion donor (not recorded which). It is not recorded whose cells these are; they may come from a transplant donor. CDR3 sequence (DNA): TGTGCCAGCTCACCTCTTGACCCAAGCACCGGGGAGCTGTTTTTT. Protein product: CASSPLDPSTGELFF. Complete variable domain (other parts from reference TRBV18 and TRBJ2-2): NAGVMQNPRHLVRRRGQEARLRCSPMKGHSHVYWYRQLPEEGLKFMVYLQKENIIDESGMPKERFSAEFPKEGPSILRIQQVVRGDSAAYFCASSPLDPSTGELFFGEGSRLTVL.